Following are 21 T cell receptor beta chains from one sample sequenced in a study of metastatic and nonmetastatic thyroid tumors. No treatment had been given to any patient before thyroid surgery. TCRdb recomputed clones from the PCR reads via MiXCR. The data contain several thousand clones, more than 25% of them singletons. Sequencing used adjacent normal tissue. These receptors originate from a male donor with papillary thyroid cancer or a benign thyroid nodule (not recorded which). Some clones in this sample may be carry-over from other donors' samples.

V and J are TRBV5-1 and TRBJ2-7, with 14 bases aligning to TRBD2. The length of the CDR3 is 17 residues. J lost 0 bases, V lost 4 bases, and 6 bases had no gene match. CDR1 and CDR2 (germline): SGHRS, YFSETQ. This CDR3 reads CASSPGLAGGLSYEQYF. For the CDR3, the DNA is TGCGCCAGCAGCCCCGGACTAGCGGGAGGCCTCTCCTACGAGCAGTACTTC.

This clone is labeled medium-sized (0.01 to 0.1%). This could be a read error, since a much larger clone is one nucleotide away. The chain employs TRBV11-2 and TRBJ2-7; D perhaps matches TRBD1 (6 bases). The CDR3 runs to 14 residues. CDR1 is SGHAT, CDR2 FQNNGV, per germline. The V end was cut by 3 bases, the J end by 5 bases, with 14 bases between. The CDR3 DNA reads TGTGCCAGCAGCTTGCTTCAGGGGCCCGACGAGCAGTACTTC. Protein: CASSLLQGPDEQYF.

This clone is classed as medium-sized. This chain connects TRBV7-2 to TRBJ1-3; 7 bases agree with TRBD1. The CDR3 totals 15 residues. V lost 5 bases, J lost 0 bases, and 4 bases stayed unmatched. The germline V gene encodes CDR1 SGHTA and CDR2 FQGNSA. The CDR3 DNA reads TGTGCCAGCAGCGGCCGGGACAGCTCTGGAAACACCATATATTTT. Translating gives CASSGRDSSGNTIYF.

The chain combines TRBV7-2 with TRBJ1-5, with 8 nucleotides matching TRBD1. Germline loops: CDR1 SGHTA, CDR2 FQGNSA. This CDR3 is 13 amino acids long. After removal of 5 bases from V and 6 bases from J, the junction contained 3 bases not matched to a gene. This CDR3 reads CASSQGARQPQHF. CDR3 bases: TGTGCCAGCAGCCAGGGGGCCCGTCAGCCCCAGCATTTT.

This clone was observed many times. The chain is built from TRBV28 and TRBJ1-6; D might be TRBD1 (5 bases). V gave up 7 bases and J gave up 7 bases, with 17 bases separating them. Per germline, CDR1 MDHEN and CDR2 SYDVKM. CDR3 size: 15 residues. The CDR3 DNA follows: TGTGCCAGCACCCTACAGGCCTCCTGGAATTCACCCCTCCACTTT. Protein: CASTLQASWNSPLHF.

The chain joins TRBV5-6 to TRBJ1-2; no reliable D call. The germline CDR1 and CDR2 sequences are SGHDT and YYEEEE. V gave up 4 bases and J gave up 4 bases, with 17 bases separating them. The CDR3 spans 15 residues. The CDR3 nucleotides are TGTGCCAGCAGCCGGACCACCAATACCGTCTATGGCTACACCTTC. Amino acid sequence: CASSRTTNTVYGYTF.

This clone was seen a handful of times. V is TRBV20-1 and J is TRBJ1-1; tentatively, D is TRBD1 (6 bases). The CDR3 has 17 residues. Trimming took off 0 bases at V and 3 bases at J, with 20 bases between the two ends. In germline, CDR1 is DFQATT, CDR2 SNEGSKA (reference sequence). CDR3 coding DNA: TGCAGTGCTAGAGATGGTCGGGGGGCGAGGTTTGACACTGAAGCTTTCTTT. This encodes CSARDGRGARFDTEAFF.

This clone was seen a few times. The chain is built from TRBV9 and TRBJ2-1; TRBD2 aligns across 7 bases. Germline V gene lookup returns CDR1 SGDLS and CDR2 YYNGEE. The CDR3 contains 15 residues. Trimming removed 0 bases from V and 3 bases from J; junction bases left unmatched: 3. The CDR3 loop is CASSVGGRLYNEQFF. As DNA, the CDR3 is TGTGCCAGCAGCGTAGGCGGGAGACTCTACAATGAGCAGTTCTTC.

Of note for this clone: A much more abundant neighbour one base away suggests this may be a read error. The rearrangement joins TRBV7-2 to TRBJ1-2; D is perhaps TRBD1 (6 bases). The CDR3 consists of 15 residues. The V end was cut by 4 bases, the J end by 5 bases, with 17 bases between. Looked up from germline, CDR1 is SGHTA and CDR2 is FQGNSA. CDR3 in DNA: TGTGCCAGCAGCTCGACAGGCGCAGTTTCTTATGGCTACACCTTC. It codes for CASSSTGAVSYGYTF.

With regard to this clone: This sequence may be a read error, since a much larger clone differs from it by one base. The chain links TRBV10-2 to TRBJ1-1; 7 positions agree with TRBD1. The germline CDR1 and CDR2 sequences are WSHSY and SAAADI. This CDR3 contains 14 residues. Trimming took 11 bases from V and 8 from J; bases not matched to a gene: 17. For the CDR3, the DNA is TGCGCCGGCTCTTGGACAGGAACGAAGGGGGAAGCTTTCTTT. It yields the protein CAGSWTGTKGEAFF.

This clone was observed a handful of times. This rearrangement joins TRBV6-1 to TRBJ2-5; 10 bases map to TRBD1. Losses at the gene ends were 4 bases for V and 5 bases for J; bases not matched to a gene: 7. This CDR3 has 15 amino acids. The germline gives CDR1 MNHNS, CDR2 SASEGT. CDR3 residues: CASSAQTGGGETQYF. The CDR3, as DNA: TGTGCCAGCAGTGCCCAGACAGGGGGCGGCGAGACCCAGTACTTC.

This clone occurred a few times. This chain joins TRBV6-1 and TRBJ1-6; possible D gene TRBD1, 5 bases. CDR3 length: 14 residues. Germline CDR1 is MNHNS and CDR2 is SASEGT. V was clipped by 4 bases and J by 9 bases, with 13 bases between them. CDR3 loop: CASSGRGTGSPLHF. CDR3 sequence (DNA): TGTGCCAGCAGTGGCCGGGGGACTGGTTCACCCCTCCACTTT.

This clone was counted only a few times. The genes are TRBV28 and TRBJ1-1, with D hard to call. Germline V CDR1 and CDR2: MDHEN, SYDVKM. CDR3 length: 12 residues. The germline V and J ends were trimmed by 1 base and 7 bases, with 7 bases remaining between them. The CDR3 is CASSLLGSEAFF. The CDR3, as DNA: TGTGCCAGCAGTTTATTGGGCAGTGAAGCTTTCTTT.

This clone was picked up many times. The J gene is TRBJ1-4, the V gene TRBV12-3 or TRBV12-4; 7 bases are shared with TRBD1. Trimming cost V 6 bases and J 5 bases; bases outside gene matches: 6. This CDR3 comprises 14 residues. CDR3 nucleotides: TGTGCCAGCAGGAACCCGACAGGGAATGAAAAACTGTTTTTT. Encoded protein: CASRNPTGNEKLFF.

This sequence joins TRBV11-2 and TRBJ1-3; unclear D gene. Germline lookup yields CDR1 SGHAT and CDR2 FQNNGV. This CDR3 is 15 amino acids long. V lost 5 bases to trimming and J lost 0 bases, with 11 bases between them. The CDR3 loop reads CASSPSRYSGNTIYF. The CDR3 DNA sequence: TGTGCCAGCAGCCCCTCGAGGTACTCTGGAAACACCATATATTTT.

V is TRBV4-1 and J is TRBJ2-6; no reliable D call. CDR1 is MGHRA and CDR2 is YSYEKL in the germline V gene. The germline V and J ends were trimmed by 5 bases and 0 bases, with 8 bases remaining between them. This CDR3 is 15 amino acids long. The CDR3 region is CASSGQDSGANVLTF. In DNA form, the CDR3 reads TGCGCCAGCAGCGGCCAGGACTCTGGGGCCAACGTCCTGACTTTC.

In its sample, this clone was seen many times. One junction end disagrees with the germline gene, perhaps due to a read error. The same CDR3 also results from other DNA sequences found in this sample. The chain couples TRBV24-1 to TRBJ2-1; 10 bases map to TRBD2. Germline V gene data show CDR1 as KGHDR and CDR2 as SFDVKD. The CDR3 has 16 residues. The CDR3 loop reads CATSDFGSGRSNEQFF. The CDR3 DNA sequence: TGTGCCACCAGTGATTTTGGTAGCGGGAGGTCGAATGAGCAGTTTTTC.

J is TRBJ2-7 and V is TRBV2; no definite D call. Per germline, CDR1 SNHLY and CDR2 FYNNEI. Trimming took 6 bases from V and 5 from J, leaving 5 bases between them. This CDR3 contains 10 residues. The chain's CDR3 is CASRANEQYF. CDR3 coding DNA: TGTGCCAGCAGGGCCAACGAGCAGTACTTC.

The J gene is TRBJ2-1, the V gene TRBV6-1; D possibly corresponds to TRBD2 (5 bases). The CDR3 has 15 residues. Germline-derived CDR1 and CDR2 are MNHNS and SASEGT. V was trimmed by 6 bases and J by 4 bases, leaving 16 bases between them. The CDR3 loop reads CASSLSEGGYNEQFF. As DNA, the CDR3 is TGTGCCAGCAGCCTTAGCGAAGGTGGTTACAATGAGCAGTTCTTC.

For this clone: A junction end diverges from the germline sequence, so it may reflect a read error. Other DNA variants within this sample encode the same CDR3. The rearrangement joins TRBV7-6 to TRBJ2-3; D possibly corresponds to TRBD2 (6 bases). This CDR3 comprises 15 residues. Looked up from germline, CDR1 is SGHVS and CDR2 is FNYEAQ. The CDR3 here is CASSMAEGRSDTQYF. The CDR3 DNA sequence: TGTGCCAGCAGTATGGCGGAGGGGCGGTCAGATACGCAATATTTT.

Within the sample, this clone is large. The J gene is TRBJ1-2, the V gene TRBV11-2, with 7 positions matching TRBD1. The CDR3 is made up of 15 amino acids. The V and J ends lost 0 bases and 5 bases, in that order; junction bases with no gene match: 6. CDR1 is SGHAT, CDR2 FQNNGV, per germline. In nucleotides, the CDR3 is TGTGCCAGCAGCTTAGACCAGGGGGTGTCGTATGGCTACACCTTC. Translation: CASSLDQGVSYGYTF.